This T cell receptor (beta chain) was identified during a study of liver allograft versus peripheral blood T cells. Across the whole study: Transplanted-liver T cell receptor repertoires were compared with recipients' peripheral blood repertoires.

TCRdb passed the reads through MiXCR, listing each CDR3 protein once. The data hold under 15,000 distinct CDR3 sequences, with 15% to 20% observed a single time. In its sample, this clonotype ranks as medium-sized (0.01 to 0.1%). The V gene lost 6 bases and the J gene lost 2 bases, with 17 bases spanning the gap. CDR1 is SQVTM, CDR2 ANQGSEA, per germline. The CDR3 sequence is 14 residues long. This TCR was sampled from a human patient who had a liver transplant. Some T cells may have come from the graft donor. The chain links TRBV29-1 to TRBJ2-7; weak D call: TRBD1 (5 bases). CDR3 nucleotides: TGCAGCGTCGGACCTCAGGGTGGTGCCTACGAGCAGTACTTC. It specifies CSVGPQGGAYEQYF.